This T cell receptor (beta chain) is drawn from a study of early T cells in non-severe SARS-CoV-2 infection. On the study more broadly: Chains stayed unpaired after sequencing of bulk RNA from unsorted whole blood. Regarding the study as a whole: The study's VDJdb matching favored anti-spike CD8 responses and missed private and CD4 specificities.

The CDR3 sequence is 13 residues long. Trimming pared 5 bases from V and 1 base from J, leaving 8 bases between. In the library, individual cDNA molecules carried attached unique molecular identifiers. One entry per CDR3 protein results from TCRdb running MiXCR on the 5' RACE reads. The table shows some 41,000 distinct CDR3 sequences, with approximately 6.3% occurring only once. This clonotype showed up many times. As yet, its antigen is unknown. The sequenced sample was whole blood. The chain couples TRBV12-3 or TRBV12-4 to TRBJ1-2; D not resolved. The sequence came from an adult who was a healthcare worker with PCR-confirmed SARS-CoV-2 infection or an uninfected control (not recorded which). CDR3 nucleotides: TGTGCCAGCAGTCCCGACTTTAACTATGGCTACACCTTC. Translating it yields CASSPDFNYGYTF.